The 8 T cell receptor beta chains below come from one sample, sequenced in a study of shared clonotypes between healthy human individuals (TCRdb year 2020). The library was built by means of the immunoSEQ multiplex PCR assay. This immuneACCESS table, as held by TCRdb, lists in-frame sequences with V and J called but not all clones. Of the missing ones, under half trace to an unresolved V gene in checked studies; the others have no known cause. The sample has under 600,000 clones on record, roughly 97% of them singletons. The ten largest clones represent 0.057% of the sample. Input material: naive CD4+ T cells sorted from blood. Taken with the paper, the label for cell subset or site translates to: CD45RA+ positively selected. The source of these receptors is a woman between 25 and 40 years old in good health.

V usage is TRBV4-2 and J usage is TRBJ2-2, with 7 bases lining up with TRBD2. The trim removed 0 bases at V and 3 bases at J, leaving 7 bases unmatched. The germline V gene encodes CDR1 LGHNA and CDR2 YNFKEQ. CDR3 length equals 17 residues. This CDR3 is CASSQDSGSLDTGELFF. CDR3 in DNA: TGTGCCAGCAGCCAAGATAGCGGGTCTTTAGACACCGGGGAGCTGTTTTTT.

The chain uses TRBV7-9 and TRBJ2-7; 12 bases agree with TRBD2. CDR3 length: 16 amino acids. From germline, CDR1 is SEHNR and CDR2 FQNEAQ (reference sequence). Germline trimming cut 5 bases from V and 0 bases from J; bases unmatched to any gene: 5. CDR3 region: CASSPWTSGISYEQYF. In nucleotides, the CDR3 is TGTGCCAGCAGCCCCTGGACTAGCGGGATCTCCTACGAGCAGTACTTC.

Turning to this clone: Other DNA sequences in the same sample also yield this CDR3. V usage is TRBV5-1 and J usage is TRBJ2-3, with 11 bases fitting TRBD2. V shed 4 bases and J 3 bases; nucleotides not matched to a gene: 4. Germline loops: CDR1 SGHRS, CDR2 YFSETQ. This CDR3 region has 15 residues. CDR3 DNA: TGCGCCAGCAGCCCAACTAGCGGGAGTACAGATACGCAGTATTTT. Residues: CASSPTSGSTDTQYF.

This clone was seen only once. V and J are TRBV27 and TRBJ2-7, with D possibly matching TRBD1 (5 bases). V was cut by 2 bases and J by 6 bases, with 14 bases left in between. The CDR3 is 14 amino acids. Germline V gene sequence: CDR1 MNHEY, CDR2 SMNVEV (reference sequence). DNA for the CDR3: TGTGCCAGCAGTTTAGGGGCCACGTCCCTCGAGCAGTACTTC. Protein: CASSLGATSLEQYF.

V gene TRBV29-1 combines with J gene TRBJ1-3, with 9 bases that match TRBD1. V dropped 7 bases and J dropped 8; count of bases not matched to a gene: 6. From germline, CDR1 is SQVTM and CDR2 ANQGSEA. This CDR3 has 12 residues. The CDR3 nucleotides read TGCAGCGGGAGGACAGGGGCGGACACCATATATTTT. Translation: CSGRTGADTIYF.

V usage is TRBV27 and J usage is TRBJ2-3; 8 nucleotides agree with TRBD1. J lost 4 bases, V lost 5 bases, and 8 bases had no gene match. Per germline, CDR1 MNHEY and CDR2 SMNVEV (reference sequence). This CDR3 contains 15 residues. CDR3 sequence (DNA): TGTGCCAGCAGTGACAGGGGACTGCCGCCAGATACGCAGTATTTT. As protein: CASSDRGLPPDTQYF.

The V call is TRBV6-5, the J call TRBJ1-3; maybe TRBD1 (5 bases). The CDR3 is 15 residues long. V lost 6 bases and J lost 0, with 12 bases in between. CDR1 and CDR2 from the germline V gene are MNHEY and SVGAGI. The CDR3 region is CASSPRQTSGNTIYF. The CDR3 DNA sequence: TGTGCCAGCAGCCCTCGACAGACCTCTGGAAACACCATATATTTT.

The chain couples TRBV7-7 to TRBJ2-3, with 7 positions matching TRBD2. V dropped 5 bases and J dropped 4; count of bases not matched to a gene: 12. Per germline, CDR1 SSHAT and CDR2 FNYEAQ (reference sequence). This CDR3 is built from 16 residues. The CDR3 protein is CASSPKGGSNPDTQYF. The CDR3 nucleotides are TGTGCCAGCAGCCCCAAGGGCGGGAGTAACCCAGATACGCAGTATTTT.